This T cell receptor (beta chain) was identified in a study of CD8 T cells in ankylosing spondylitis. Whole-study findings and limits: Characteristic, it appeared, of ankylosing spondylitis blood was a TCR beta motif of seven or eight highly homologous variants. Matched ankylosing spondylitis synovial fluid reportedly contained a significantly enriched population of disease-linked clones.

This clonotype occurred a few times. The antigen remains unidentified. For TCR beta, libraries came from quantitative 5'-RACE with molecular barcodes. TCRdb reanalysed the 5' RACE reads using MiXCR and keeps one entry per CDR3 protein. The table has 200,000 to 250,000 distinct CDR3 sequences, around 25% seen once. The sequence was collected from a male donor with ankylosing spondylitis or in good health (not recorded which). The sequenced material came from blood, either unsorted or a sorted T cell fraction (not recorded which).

The CDR3 region has the DNA TGCGCCAGCAGCCAGGGACTAGCGGGAGTTGAGACCCAGTACTTC. Amino acid sequence: CASSQGLAGVETQYF. The chain uses TRBV5-1 and TRBJ2-5; 14 bases are a match to TRBD2. The V segment lost 4 bases and the J segment 5 bases; nucleotides outside the gene matches: 4. The CDR3 length is 15 residues. The germline V gene encodes CDR1 SGHRS and CDR2 YFSETQ.